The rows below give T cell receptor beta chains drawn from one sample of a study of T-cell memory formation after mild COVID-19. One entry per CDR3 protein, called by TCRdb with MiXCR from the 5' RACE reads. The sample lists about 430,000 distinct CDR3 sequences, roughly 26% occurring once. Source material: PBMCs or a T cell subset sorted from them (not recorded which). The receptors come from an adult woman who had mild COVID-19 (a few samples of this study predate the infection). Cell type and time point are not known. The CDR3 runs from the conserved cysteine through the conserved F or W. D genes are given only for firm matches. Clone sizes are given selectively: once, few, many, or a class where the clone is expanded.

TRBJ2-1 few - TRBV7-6 TGTGCCAGCAGCCAGCGGGCCTCCTACAATGAGCAGTTCTTC CASSQRASYNEQFF
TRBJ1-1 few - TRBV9 TGTGCCAGCAGCGTAGATCCGGGGGCGACTAGCACTGAAGCTTTCTTT CASSVDPGATSTEAFF
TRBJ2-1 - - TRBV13 TGTGCCAGCAGCTTAGTCTTCAATGAGCAGTTCTTC CASSLVFNEQFF
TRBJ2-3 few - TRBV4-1 TGCGCCAGCAGCCATCCTTCTAGCGAAAGGACAGATACGCAGTATTTT CASSHPSSERTDTQYF
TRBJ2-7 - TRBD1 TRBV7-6 TGTGCCAGCAGCCCGACCCAGGGGGCGCGTTACGAGCAGTACTTC CASSPTQGARYEQYF
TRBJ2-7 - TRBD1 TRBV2 TGTGCCAGCAGTTTGGACAGGGGGCGTCACGAGCAGTACTTC CASSLDRGRHEQYF
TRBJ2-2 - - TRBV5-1 TGCGCCAGCAGCTTGGAAGGGCTGAACACCGGGGAGCTGTTTTTT CASSLEGLNTGELFF
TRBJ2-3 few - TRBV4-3 TGCGCCAGCAGCATAGACACGGGGACCACAGATACGCAGTATTTT CASSIDTGTTDTQYF
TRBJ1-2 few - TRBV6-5 TGTGCCAGCAGTTACAACGGGTTTGAGGATGGCTACACCTTC CASSYNGFEDGYTF
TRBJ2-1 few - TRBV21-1 TGTGCCAGCAGCAAAGGATTAGACAGGGTAGATGAGCAGTTCTTC CASSKGLDRVDEQFF
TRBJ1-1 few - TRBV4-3 TGCGCCAGCACCTACAGCGGGAGCACTGAAGCTTTCTTT CASTYSGSTEAFF
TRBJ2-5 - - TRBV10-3 TGTGCCATCAGTTCGACTAGTGAGGGGGAGACCCAGTACTTC CAISSTSEGETQYF
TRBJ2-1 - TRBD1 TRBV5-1 TGCGCCAGCAGCGCCCGGACAGGGATCTACAATGAGCAGTTCTTC CASSARTGIYNEQFF
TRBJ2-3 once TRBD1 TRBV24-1 TGTGCCACCAGTGATTCCGGGACAGGGGGCCCAGATACGCAGTATTTT CATSDSGTGGPDTQYF
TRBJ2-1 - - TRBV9 TGTGCCAGCAGCGTTTACCCTCCAGGCGGTACGAGCTCCTACAATGAGCAGTTCTTC CASSVYPPGGTSSYNEQFF
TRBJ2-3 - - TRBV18 TGTGCCAGCTCACCATACGCGGCAGGGAGGCCAGATACGCAGTATTTT CASSPYAAGRPDTQYF
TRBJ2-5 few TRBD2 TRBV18 TGTGCCAGCTCACCAGGGAGCGGGAGCGACCAAGAGACCCAGTACTTC CASSPGSGSDQETQYF
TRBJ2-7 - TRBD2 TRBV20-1 TGCAGTGCGCCCCGGGGAAGCGGGGGGGGAAAGTACGAGCAGTACTTC CSAPRGSGGGKYEQYF
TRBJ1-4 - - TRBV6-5 TGTGCCAGCAGTTACTCGGGGGTGGGTAATGAAAAACTGTTTTTT CASSYSGVGNEKLFF
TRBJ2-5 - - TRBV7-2 TGTGCCAGCAGCTTAGGGATATTCATCTCAGGGGACGTCGGAGAGACCCAGTACTTC CASSLGIFISGDVGETQYF
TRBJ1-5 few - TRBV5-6 TGTGCCAGCAGCTTGAGAGCCAGGTCGGGTCAGCCCCAGCATTTT CASSLRARSGQPQHF
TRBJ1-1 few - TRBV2 TGTGCCAGCAGTCGGGACGGTACTGAAGCTTTCTTT CASSRDGTEAFF
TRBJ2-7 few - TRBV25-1 TGTGCCAGCAGCCTCCGGGACGAGACCTACGAGCAGTACTTC CASSLRDETYEQYF
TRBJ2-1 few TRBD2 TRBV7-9 TGTGCCAAGCCGGGACTAGCGGGGGGCTCCTACAATGAGCAGTTCTTC CAKPGLAGGSYNEQFF
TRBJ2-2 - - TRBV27 TGTGCCAGCAAGGTGGGGGCATGGAACACCGGGGAGCTGTTTTTT CASKVGAWNTGELFF
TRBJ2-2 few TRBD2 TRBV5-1 TGCGCCAGCAGCTTGGCGGGAGGGGCAGACACCGGGGAGCTGTTTTTT CASSLAGGADTGELFF
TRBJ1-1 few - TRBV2 TGTGCCAGCTGTACCGGGTACGGGTCTGAAGCTTTCTTT CASCTGYGSEAFF
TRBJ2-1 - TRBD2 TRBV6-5 TGTGCCAGCAGTTACTCAGGTTTACTAGCGAATGAGCAGTTCTTC CASSYSGLLANEQFF
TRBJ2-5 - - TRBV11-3 TGTGCCAGCAGCCTAGGGGGATTCACCCAGTACTTC CASSLGGFTQYF
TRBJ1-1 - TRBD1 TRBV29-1 TGCAGCGTTGTTCGGACAGGGAACACTGAAGCTTTCTTT CSVVRTGNTEAFF
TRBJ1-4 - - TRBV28 TGTGCCAGCAGAAACAGTGCAACTAATGAAAAACTGTTTTTT CASRNSATNEKLFF
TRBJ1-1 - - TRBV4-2 TGTGCCAGCAGCCAAGATTACTCGAACAATGAAGCCTTCTTT CASSQDYSNNEAFF
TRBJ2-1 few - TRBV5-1 TGCGCCAGCAGCCAGGACGTCTACAATGAGCAGTTCTTC CASSQDVYNEQFF
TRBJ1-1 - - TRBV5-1 TGCGCCAGCAGCTTCCACGAGAGCACTGAAGCTTTCTTT CASSFHESTEAFF
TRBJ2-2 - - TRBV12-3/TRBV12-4 TGTGCCAGCAGTTTAGGGGGGGCGCAGACCGGGGAGCTGTTTTTT CASSLGGAQTGELFF
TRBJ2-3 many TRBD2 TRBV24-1 TGTGCCACCAGAGCCGGGACTAGCGGCACAGATACGCAGTATTTT CATRAGTSGTDTQYF
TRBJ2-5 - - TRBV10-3 TGTGCCATCCGGGGGCCCGGGGAGACCCAGTACTTC CAIRGPGETQYF
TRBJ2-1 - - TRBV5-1 TGCGCCAGCAGCTTGTTATCAGACGCCTCCAATGAGCAGTTCTTC CASSLLSDASNEQFF
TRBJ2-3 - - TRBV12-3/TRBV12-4 TGTGCCAGCAGTTTTTGGCAGGCTAGCACAGATACGCAGTATTTT CASSFWQASTDTQYF
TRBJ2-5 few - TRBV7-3 TGTGCCAGCAGCTTACGACCGGGGGCCGAAGAGACCCAGTACTTC CASSLRPGAEETQYF
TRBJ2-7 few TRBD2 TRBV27 TGTGCCAGCAGTTTATCGGGAGGGATTTACTACGAGCAGTACTTC CASSLSGGIYYEQYF
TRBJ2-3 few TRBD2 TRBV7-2 TGTGCCAGCAGCCTAGCCCGGGGGGGGCCCAGCACAGATACGCAGTATTTT CASSLARGGPSTDTQYF
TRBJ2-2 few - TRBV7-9 TGTGCCAGCACCGGGGGAGCCCTGAACACCGGGGAGCTGTTTTTT CASTGGALNTGELFF
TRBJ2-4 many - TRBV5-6 TGTGCCAGCAGCCCAGGGCTAGCCAAAAACATTCAGTACTTC CASSPGLAKNIQYF
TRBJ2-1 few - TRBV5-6 TGTGCCAGCAGCTTGGGACTGTCCAATGAGCAGTTCTTC CASSLGLSNEQFF